This T cell receptor (beta chain) was documented in a study of shared clonotypes between healthy human individuals. V lost 5 bases, J lost 2 bases, and 7 bases lay in between. The CDR3 covers 13 residues. Germline-derived CDR1 and CDR2 are MNHEY and SMNVEV (reference sequence). The authors loaded roughly 200 ng DNA, 25,000 to 30,000 T cell genomes, into sorted-subset replicate PCRs. The protocol was immunoSEQ multiplex PCR, while the TCRdb copy is restricted to in-frame clones and leaves out a portion. The sample yields roughly 2,500,000 clones, approximately 93% seen once. This clone was observed a single time. Its target is not known. The sample carries other DNA sequences with the same CDR3. Notes on the study in general: Unshared clonotypes carried lower generation probabilities than those common to all four donors. At large depth, rarefaction still showed sorted-subset sequencing to be incomplete.

The sequence came from a man between 18 and 29 years old in good health. Some clones in this sample may be carry-over from other donors' samples. This chain connects TRBV27 to TRBJ1-5; D unclear. Sequencing used naive CD4+ T cells from PBMCs. Documented subset: CD45RA+ positively selected. The CDR3 protein is CASSPLGNQPQHF. CDR3 nucleotides: TGTGCCAGCAGTCCGTTGGGCAATCAGCCCCAGCATTTT.